Reported below is one T cell receptor (beta chain). Its antigen is undetermined. Germline is not matched at one junction end, which may reflect a read error. RNA was extracted from bulk tissue without any cell sorting. More than 3 cm separated this lung sample from the edge of the tumor. These data come from a study of tumor and adjacent non-tumor tissue in lung cancer. Findings and caveats of the study: TCR diversity was significantly greater in tumor than normal lung tissue.

A modified ARM-PCR protocol with three rounds of nested PCR amplified TCRbeta. Using its own MiXCR run on the multiplex PCR reads, TCRdb lists one record per CDR3 protein. The table has 85,000 to 130,000 distinct CDR3 sequences, 60% to 80% seen once; the top ten hold roughly 20%. Germline CDR1 SGHDN, CDR2 FVKESK. The length of the CDR3 is 15 residues. This receptor was identified in a man younger than 40 with non-small cell lung cancer. Sequencing input: distant non-tumor lung tissue. The gene calls are TRBV14 and TRBJ1-3; weak D call: TRBD1 (5 bases). In DNA form, the CDR3 reads TGTGCCAGCAGCCAGACACAGGTCTCTGGAAACGCCATATATTTT. It specifies CASSQTQVSGNAIYF.